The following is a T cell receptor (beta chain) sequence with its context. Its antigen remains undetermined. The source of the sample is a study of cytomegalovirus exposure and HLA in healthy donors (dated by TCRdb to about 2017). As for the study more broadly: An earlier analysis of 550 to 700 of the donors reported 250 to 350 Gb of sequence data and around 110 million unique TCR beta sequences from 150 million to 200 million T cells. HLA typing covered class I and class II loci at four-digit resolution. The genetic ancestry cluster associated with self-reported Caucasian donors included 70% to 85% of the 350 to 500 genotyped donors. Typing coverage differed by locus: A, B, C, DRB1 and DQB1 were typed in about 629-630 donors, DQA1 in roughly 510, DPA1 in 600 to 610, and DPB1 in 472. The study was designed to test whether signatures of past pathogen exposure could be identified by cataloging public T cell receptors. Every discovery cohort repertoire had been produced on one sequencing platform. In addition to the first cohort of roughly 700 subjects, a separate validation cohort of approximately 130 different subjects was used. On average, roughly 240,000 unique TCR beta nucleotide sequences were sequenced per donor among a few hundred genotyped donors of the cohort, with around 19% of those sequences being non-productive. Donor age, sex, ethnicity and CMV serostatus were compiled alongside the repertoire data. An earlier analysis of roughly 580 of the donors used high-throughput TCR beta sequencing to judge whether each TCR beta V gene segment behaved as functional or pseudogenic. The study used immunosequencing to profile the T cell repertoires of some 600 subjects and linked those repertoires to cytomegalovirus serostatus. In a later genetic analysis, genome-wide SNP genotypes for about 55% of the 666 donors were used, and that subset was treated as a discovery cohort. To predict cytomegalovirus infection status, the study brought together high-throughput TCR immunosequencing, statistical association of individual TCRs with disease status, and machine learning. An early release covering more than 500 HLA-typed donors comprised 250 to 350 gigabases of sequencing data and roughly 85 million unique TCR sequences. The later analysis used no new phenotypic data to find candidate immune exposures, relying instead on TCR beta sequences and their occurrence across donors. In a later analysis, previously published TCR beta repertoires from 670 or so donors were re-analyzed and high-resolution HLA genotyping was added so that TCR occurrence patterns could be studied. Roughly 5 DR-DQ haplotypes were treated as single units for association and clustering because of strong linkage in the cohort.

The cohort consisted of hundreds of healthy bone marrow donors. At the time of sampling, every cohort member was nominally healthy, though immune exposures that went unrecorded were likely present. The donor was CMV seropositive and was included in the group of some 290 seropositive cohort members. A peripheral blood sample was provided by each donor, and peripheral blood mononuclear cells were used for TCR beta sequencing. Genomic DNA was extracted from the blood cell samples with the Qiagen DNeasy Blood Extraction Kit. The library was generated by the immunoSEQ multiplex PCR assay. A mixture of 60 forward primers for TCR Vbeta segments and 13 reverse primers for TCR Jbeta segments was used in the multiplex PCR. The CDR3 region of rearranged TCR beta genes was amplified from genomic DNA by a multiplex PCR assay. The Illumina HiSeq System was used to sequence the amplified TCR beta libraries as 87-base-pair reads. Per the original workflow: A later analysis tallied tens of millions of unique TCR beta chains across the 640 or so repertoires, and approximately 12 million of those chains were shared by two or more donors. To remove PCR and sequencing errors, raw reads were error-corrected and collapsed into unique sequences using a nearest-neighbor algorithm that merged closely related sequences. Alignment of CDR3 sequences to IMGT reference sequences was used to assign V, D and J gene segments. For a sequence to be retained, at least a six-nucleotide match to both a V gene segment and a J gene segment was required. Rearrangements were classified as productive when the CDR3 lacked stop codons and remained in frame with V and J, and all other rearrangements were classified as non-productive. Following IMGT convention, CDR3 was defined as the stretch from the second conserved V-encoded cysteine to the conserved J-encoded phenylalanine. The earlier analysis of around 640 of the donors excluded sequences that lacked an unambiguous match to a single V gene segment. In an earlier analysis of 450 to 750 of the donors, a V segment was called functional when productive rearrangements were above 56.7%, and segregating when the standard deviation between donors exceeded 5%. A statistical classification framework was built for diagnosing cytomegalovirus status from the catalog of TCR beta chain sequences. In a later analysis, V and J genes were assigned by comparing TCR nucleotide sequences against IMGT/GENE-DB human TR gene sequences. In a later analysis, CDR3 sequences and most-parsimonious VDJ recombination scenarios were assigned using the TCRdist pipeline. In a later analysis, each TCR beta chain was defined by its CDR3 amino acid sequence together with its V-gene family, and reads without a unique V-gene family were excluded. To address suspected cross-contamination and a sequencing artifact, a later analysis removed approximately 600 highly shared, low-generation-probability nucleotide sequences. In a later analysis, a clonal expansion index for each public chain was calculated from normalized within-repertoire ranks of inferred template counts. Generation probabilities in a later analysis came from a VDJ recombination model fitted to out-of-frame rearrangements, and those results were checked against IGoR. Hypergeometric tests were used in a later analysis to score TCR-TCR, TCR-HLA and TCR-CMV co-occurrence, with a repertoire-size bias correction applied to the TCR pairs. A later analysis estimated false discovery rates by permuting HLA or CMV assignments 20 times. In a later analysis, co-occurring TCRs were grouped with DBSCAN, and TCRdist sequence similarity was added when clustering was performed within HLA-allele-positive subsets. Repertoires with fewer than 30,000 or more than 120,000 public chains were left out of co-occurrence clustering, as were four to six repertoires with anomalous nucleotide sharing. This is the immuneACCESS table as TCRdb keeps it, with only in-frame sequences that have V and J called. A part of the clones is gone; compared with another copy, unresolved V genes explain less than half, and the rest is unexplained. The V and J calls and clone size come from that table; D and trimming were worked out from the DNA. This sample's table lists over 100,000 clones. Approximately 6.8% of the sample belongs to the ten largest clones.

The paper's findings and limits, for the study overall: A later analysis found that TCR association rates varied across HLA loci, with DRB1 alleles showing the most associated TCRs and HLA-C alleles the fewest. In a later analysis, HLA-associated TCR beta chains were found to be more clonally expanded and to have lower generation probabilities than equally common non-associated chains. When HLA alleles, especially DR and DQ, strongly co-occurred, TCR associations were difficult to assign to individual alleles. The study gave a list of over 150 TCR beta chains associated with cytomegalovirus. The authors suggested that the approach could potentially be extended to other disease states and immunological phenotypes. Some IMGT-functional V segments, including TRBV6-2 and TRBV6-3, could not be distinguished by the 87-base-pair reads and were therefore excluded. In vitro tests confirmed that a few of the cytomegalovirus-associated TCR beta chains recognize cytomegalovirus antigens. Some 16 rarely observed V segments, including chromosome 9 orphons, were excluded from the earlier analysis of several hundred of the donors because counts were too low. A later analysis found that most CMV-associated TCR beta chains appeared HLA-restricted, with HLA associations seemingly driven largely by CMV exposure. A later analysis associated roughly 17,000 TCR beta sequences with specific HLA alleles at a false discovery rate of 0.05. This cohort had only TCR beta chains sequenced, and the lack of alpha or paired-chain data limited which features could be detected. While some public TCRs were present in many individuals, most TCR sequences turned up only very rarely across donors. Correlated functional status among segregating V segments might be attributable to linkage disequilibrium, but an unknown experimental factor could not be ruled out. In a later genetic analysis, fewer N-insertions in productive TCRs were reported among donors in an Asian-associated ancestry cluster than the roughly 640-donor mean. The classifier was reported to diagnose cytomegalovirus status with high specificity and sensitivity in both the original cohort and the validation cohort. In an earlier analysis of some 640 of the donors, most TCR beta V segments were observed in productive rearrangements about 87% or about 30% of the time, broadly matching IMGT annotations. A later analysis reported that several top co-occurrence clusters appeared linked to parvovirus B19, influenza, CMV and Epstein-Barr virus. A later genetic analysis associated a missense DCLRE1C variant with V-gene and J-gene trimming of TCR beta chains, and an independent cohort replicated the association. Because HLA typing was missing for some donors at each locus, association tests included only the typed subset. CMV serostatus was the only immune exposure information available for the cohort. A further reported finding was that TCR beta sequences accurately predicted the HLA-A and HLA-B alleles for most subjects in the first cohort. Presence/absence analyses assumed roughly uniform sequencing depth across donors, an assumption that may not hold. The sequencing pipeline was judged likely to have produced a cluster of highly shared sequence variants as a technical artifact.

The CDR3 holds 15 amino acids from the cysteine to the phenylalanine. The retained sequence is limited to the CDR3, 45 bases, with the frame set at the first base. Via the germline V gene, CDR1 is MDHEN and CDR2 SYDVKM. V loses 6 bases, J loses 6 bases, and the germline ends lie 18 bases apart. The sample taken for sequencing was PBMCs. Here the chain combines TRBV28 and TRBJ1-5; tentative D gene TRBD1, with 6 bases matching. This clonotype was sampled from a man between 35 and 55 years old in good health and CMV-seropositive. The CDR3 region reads CASRAEQGEGQPQHF. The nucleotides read TGTGCCAGCAGAGCGGAACAGGGTGAGGGTCAGCCCCAGCATTTT.